The next 21 T cell receptor beta chains were all read from a single sample in a study of T-cell reconstitution after alpha-beta-depleted transplantation in children. TCRbeta library preparation incorporated unique molecular identifiers. MiXCR was run by TCRdb on the PCR reads, yielding one entry per CDR3 protein. This sample has about 900,000 distinct CDR3 sequences; 25% to 30% occur once, and the top ten carry approximately 30%. Source: PBMCs, mostly from graft donor cells, taken 360 days after TCRalphabeta/CD19-depleted stem cell transplant. All receptors come from a boy under three years old who had a stem cell transplant for SCID, so the T cells may come from the graft donor.

The V gene is TRBV5-1, the J gene TRBJ2-1; 9 nucleotides line up with TRBD2. CDR3 size: 16 residues. V lost 0 bases and J lost 6; bases outside the gene matches: 7. Germline loops: CDR1 SGHRS, CDR2 YFSETQ. CDR3 nucleotide sequence: TGCGCCAGCAGCTTGGCCGGGGGACTAGCTCTCAATGAGCAGTTCTTC. Protein: CASSLAGGLALNEQFF.

The CDR3 is CASGAGQGRQPQHF. Here the CDR3 DNA reads TGTGCTAGTGGTGCCGGACAGGGCCGTCAGCCCCAGCATTTT. The chain has TRBV12-5 and TRBJ1-5, with 8 bases identical to TRBD1. V was pared by 5 bases and J by 6 bases, with 6 bases of the junction left unmatched. This CDR3 region has 14 residues. CDR1 is LGHNT, CDR2 FRNRAP, per germline.

V usage is TRBV7-9 and J usage is TRBJ1-5; D might be TRBD1 (6 bases). Per the germline V gene, CDR1 is SEHNR and CDR2 is FQNEAQ (reference sequence). The CDR3 sequence is 16 residues long. V dropped 0 bases and J dropped 8 bases, with 17 bases sitting between them. The CDR3 coding sequence is TGTGCCAGCAGCTTAGCCCCCGGACAGACGGATGAGCCCCAGCATTTT. Translating it yields CASSLAPGQTDEPQHF.

The rearrangement uses TRBV12-3 or TRBV12-4 and TRBJ2-7; 10 positions agree with TRBD1. The CDR3 is made up of 15 amino acids. Trimming removed 6 bases from V and 1 base from J; junction bases left unmatched: 6. The CDR3 protein is CASRPRTGGSYEQYF. Written as DNA, the CDR3 is TGTGCCAGCAGACCTCGGACAGGGGGATCCTACGAGCAGTACTTC.

The DNA of the CDR3 is TGTGCCACCAGTGACACGGGGGGGCCCACCGGGGAGCTGTTTTTT. Translated, it gives CATSDTGGPTGELFF. The J gene is TRBJ2-2, the V gene TRBV24-1; 8 bases map to TRBD2. The CDR3 has 15 amino acids. The trim removed 4 bases at V and 4 bases at J, leaving 4 bases unmatched. Germline values: CDR1 KGHDR, CDR2 SFDVKD.

V and J are TRBV7-9 and TRBJ2-1; 9 nucleotides agree with TRBD2. V shed 0 bases, J shed 4 bases, and the junction held 4 bases outside the gene matches. The CDR3 totals 16 residues. Germline V gene lookup returns CDR1 SEHNR and CDR2 FQNEAQ (reference sequence). CDR3 region: CASSLALLAGYNEQFF. CDR3 coding DNA: TGTGCCAGCAGCTTAGCGCTCCTAGCGGGGTACAATGAGCAGTTCTTC.

A single count supports this clonotype. This chain joins TRBV7-2 and TRBJ2-1; 11 nucleotides agree with TRBD1. This CDR3 is built from 16 residues. V gave up 3 bases and J gave up 7 bases; unmatched junction bases: 8. Germline assignment: CDR1 SGHTA and CDR2 FQGNSA. This CDR3 is CASSLRTGTGGNEQFF. For the CDR3, the DNA is TGTGCCAGCAGCTTGCGGACCGGGACAGGGGGGAATGAGCAGTTCTTC.

J is TRBJ2-2 and V is TRBV4-2; D tentatively reads TRBD1 or TRBD2 (5 bases each). The CDR3 spans 19 residues. Germline assignment: CDR1 LGHNA and CDR2 YNFKEQ. Trimming stripped 2 bases from V and 8 bases from J, with 27 bases between. The CDR3 bases are TGTGCCAGCAGCCAAAGCAGGAGGTTGACAGTGACGGAAATTGGGGAGCTGTTTTTT. It yields the protein CASSQSRRLTVTEIGELFF.

This chain uses TRBV5-1 with TRBJ2-2; D is perhaps TRBD2 (6 bases). V lost 7 bases to trimming and J lost 3 bases, with 19 bases between them. This CDR3 has 16 residues. Germline V CDR1 and CDR2: SGHRS, YFSETQ. The CDR3 bases are TGCGCCAGCGCCCCTGTCGGAGGGGAATACACCGGGGAGCTGTTTTTT. Its protein is CASAPVGGEYTGELFF.

The chain uses TRBV11-2 and TRBJ1-2; D is possibly TRBD1 (5 bases). V dropped 6 bases and J dropped 4 bases, with 24 bases sitting between them. This CDR3 spans 17 amino acids. CDR1 is SGHAT and CDR2 is FQNNGV in the germline V gene. The CDR3 sequence: CASRPQTQGAEFYGYTF. The DNA of the CDR3 is TGTGCCAGCAGGCCTCAGACCCAAGGGGCAGAGTTCTATGGCTACACCTTC.

The rearrangement links TRBV5-1 to TRBJ2-3, with D unclear. Trimming shortened V by 4 bases and J by 7 bases, and 4 bases separated the two germline ends. There are 10 residues in the CDR3. Per germline, CDR1 SGHRS and CDR2 YFSETQ. CDR3 protein: CASSGHTQYF. The CDR3 DNA sequence: TGCGCCAGCAGCGGACATACGCAGTATTTT.

This clonotype was seen more than once but under ten times. The V gene is TRBV5-1, the J gene TRBJ2-3; D is ambiguous. CDR3 length: 15 residues. V was shortened by 0 bases and J by 1 base, with 9 bases between the two germline ends. CDR1 is SGHRS and CDR2 is YFSETQ in the germline V gene. The CDR3 loop reads CASSLEAKRTDTQYF. The CDR3 coding sequence is TGCGCCAGCAGCTTGGAGGCCAAGCGCACAGATACGCAGTATTTT.

This clonotype has only a few counts. This sequence joins TRBV7-9 and TRBJ1-3, with D unclear. The length of the CDR3 is 16 residues. The V gene lost 3 bases and the J gene lost 1 base, with 13 bases spanning the gap. Germline CDR1 SEHNR, CDR2 FQNEAQ (reference sequence). This CDR3 is CASSLSLSQSGNTIYF. The CDR3, as DNA: TGTGCCAGCAGCTTGTCCTTATCCCAGTCTGGAAACACCATATATTTT. Full variable domain (outside the CDR3, taken from reference TRBV7-9 and TRBJ1-3): DTGVSQNPRHKITKRGQNVTFRCDPISEHNRLYWYRQTLGQGPEFLTYFQNEAQLEKSRLLSDRFSAERPKGSFSTLEIQRTEQGDSAMYLCASSLSLSQSGNTIYFGEGSWLTVV.

This clonotype was detected a few times. V and J are TRBV5-1 and TRBJ2-1, with 14 nucleotides matching TRBD2. The germline V gene has CDR1 SGHRS and CDR2 YFSETQ. This CDR3 has 16 amino acids. V lost 2 bases, J lost 6 bases, and 4 bases stayed unmatched. CDR3 protein: CASSFLGTSGGNEQFF. The CDR3 coding sequence is TGCGCCAGCAGCTTTCTCGGGACTAGCGGGGGCAATGAGCAGTTCTTC.

This clonotype has a count of ten or more. This chain uses TRBV2 with TRBJ2-1; no clear D. V dropped 4 bases and J dropped 10 bases, with 8 bases sitting between them. This CDR3 comprises 11 residues. Germline V gene lookup returns CDR1 SNHLY and CDR2 FYNNEI. DNA for the CDR3: TGTGCCAGCAGTGGAGGTGGAGAGCAGTTCTTC. This encodes CASSGGGEQFF.

This clonotype was detected only once. This chain joins TRBV5-1 and TRBJ2-4; either TRBD1 or TRBD2 may fit D (5 bases each). Germline assignment: CDR1 SGHRS and CDR2 YFSETQ. The CDR3 has 16 residues. Trimming left V 4 bases short and J 10 bases short, with 24 bases between. The CDR3 coding sequence is TGCGCCAGCAGCCCGGCCCGGGACCGATTAGCAGGGATTCAGTACTTC. Translating it yields CASSPARDRLAGIQYF.

The genes are TRBV6-5 and TRBJ1-2, with a possible D match to TRBD1 (6 bases). V lost 2 bases and J lost 3, with 13 bases in between. Germline CDR1 MNHEY, CDR2 SVGAGI. This CDR3 has 15 residues. CDR3 sequence reads: CASSYEQGKDYGYTF. The DNA of the CDR3 is TGTGCCAGCAGTTACGAACAGGGAAAAGACTATGGCTACACCTTC.

The V gene is TRBV7-2, the J gene TRBJ2-7, with TRBD1 as a possible D gene (5 bases). Looked up from germline, CDR1 is SGHTA and CDR2 is FQGNSA. Trimming took 4 bases from V and 2 from J, leaving 9 bases between them. CDR3 length: 13 amino acids. CDR3 in DNA: TGTGCCAGCAGCTCGGACATTGCCTACGAGCAGTACTTC. It codes for CASSSDIAYEQYF.

The chain links TRBV6-1 to TRBJ2-7; 7 positions match TRBD1. Trimming at V came to 6 bases and at J to 7 bases, leaving 12 bases not matched to a gene. This CDR3 contains 14 residues. The germline V gene has CDR1 MNHNS and CDR2 SASEGT. CDR3 loop: CASSRGTLGLEQYF. CDR3 in DNA: TGTGCCAGCAGCAGGGGGACATTGGGCTTGGAGCAGTACTTC.

The CDR3 is CASSRGRYANTGELFF. The DNA for the CDR3 is TGTGCCAGCAGCCGAGGACGTTACGCGAACACCGGGGAGCTGTTTTTT. This rearrangement joins TRBV7-2 to TRBJ2-2; D is unresolved. V was trimmed by 5 bases and J by 0 bases, leaving 13 bases between them. The germline gives CDR1 SGHTA, CDR2 FQGNSA. This CDR3 is built from 16 residues.

The CDR3 is CASSPPKGAIGNTEAFF. Here the CDR3 DNA reads TGTGCCAGCAGCCCTCCTAAGGGGGCGATCGGGAACACTGAAGCTTTCTTT. This rearrangement joins TRBV7-9 to TRBJ1-1; 7 bases are shared with TRBD1. CDR1 and CDR2 from the germline V gene are SEHNR and FQNEAQ (reference sequence). This CDR3 region has 17 residues. V lost 5 bases and J lost 1; bases outside the gene matches: 13.